The 23 T cell receptor beta chains given below trace back to one sample, sequenced in a study of T cells in pancreatic ductal adenocarcinoma. No neoadjuvant therapy was given to the selected pancreatic ductal adenocarcinoma patients before their surgery. TCRdb's copy holds only in-frame clones and misses some; the assay was immunoSEQ multiplex PCR. The table lists tens of thousands of clones, roughly nine tenths of them singletons. Source material: PBMCs. These receptors were taken from a human donor with pancreatic ductal adenocarcinoma.

V and J are TRBV5-8 and TRBJ1-1, with 8 bases lining up with TRBD1. The CDR3 loop spans 15 amino acids. The germline CDR1 and CDR2 sequences are SGHTS and YDEGEE. V was pared by 4 bases and J by 4 bases, with 9 bases of the junction left unmatched. In DNA form, the CDR3 reads TGTGCCAGCAGCCCCTACAGGGGGGGGACCACTGAAGCTTTCTTT. Encoded protein: CASSPYRGGTTEAFF.

V and J are TRBV5-4 and TRBJ2-7; D is unresolved. V was trimmed by 2 bases and J by 5 bases, leaving 8 bases between them. Germline CDR1 and CDR2: SGHNT and YYREEE (reference sequence). The CDR3 consists of 12 residues. The CDR3: CASSFFLNEQYF. CDR3 nucleotides: TGTGCCAGCAGCTTTTTTCTAAACGAGCAGTACTTC.

The chain uses TRBV18 and TRBJ1-1, with unresolved D. This CDR3 contains 14 residues. V was cut by 2 bases and J by 11 bases, with 18 bases left in between. Germline-derived CDR1 and CDR2 are KGHSH and LQKENI. The CDR3 region is CASSPIVKVDAAFF. DNA for the CDR3: TGTGCCAGCTCACCAATCGTGAAGGTCGACGCGGCTTTCTTT.

V gene TRBV7-2 combines with J gene TRBJ2-2; 9 nucleotides agree with TRBD2. Germline V gives CDR1 SGHTA, CDR2 FQGNSA. Unmatched junction bases numbered 10, after V lost 5 bases and J lost 6 bases. The CDR3 contains 16 residues. This chain's CDR3 is CASSRSLAGTSGELFF. CDR3 nucleotide sequence: TGTGCCAGCAGCCGCTCCCTAGCGGGAACTTCCGGGGAGCTGTTTTTT.

The V and J genes are TRBV5-6 and TRBJ2-1; 8 bases match TRBD1. Germline V CDR1 and CDR2: SGHDT, YYEEEE. The V gene end was trimmed by 2 bases and the J gene end by 3 bases; junction bases not matched to a gene: 4. The CDR3 totals 15 residues. The CDR3 nucleotides are TGTGCCAGCAGCTTTGGACAGGGAAACTACAATGAGCAGTTCTTC. Amino acids: CASSFGQGNYNEQFF. Complete variable domain (other parts from reference TRBV5-6 and TRBJ2-1): DAGVTQSPTHLIKTRGQQVTLRCSPKSGHDTVSWYQQALGQGPQFIFQYYEEEERQRGNFPDRFSGHQFPNYSSELNVNALLLGDSALYLCASSFGQGNYNEQFFGPGTRLTVL.

The V and J genes are TRBV11-3 and TRBJ2-4; 8 positions agree with TRBD2. Germline trimming cut 1 base from V and 0 bases from J; bases unmatched to any gene: 8. The CDR3 covers 18 residues. Germline V gene lookup returns CDR1 SGHNT and CDR2 YENEEA. CDR3 amino acids: CASSLAGSGASAKNIQYF. As DNA, the CDR3 is TGTGCCAGCAGCTTAGCTGGTAGCGGGGCTTCAGCCAAAAACATTCAGTACTTC.

The chain has TRBV6-1 and TRBJ2-7; the D gene could be TRBD1 or TRBD2 (6 bases each). The V gene lost 3 bases and the J gene lost 6 bases, with 15 bases spanning the gap. This CDR3 comprises 14 residues. CDR1 is MNHNS and CDR2 is SASEGT in the germline V gene. Here the CDR3 reads CASSEAEGGIEQYF. The CDR3 DNA reads TGTGCCAGCAGTGAGGCAGAGGGGGGCATCGAGCAGTACTTC.

This clone appeared once. CDR3 nucleotides: TGTGCCAGCAGCGTATCGGGGGAAGAGACCCAGTACTTC. This codes for CASSVSGEETQYF. The V gene is TRBV9, the J gene TRBJ2-5, with a weak D call TRBD2 (6 bases). The CDR3 is made up of 13 amino acids. Trimming stripped 1 base from V and 3 bases from J, with 7 bases between. Germline values: CDR1 SGDLS, CDR2 YYNGEE.

The chain employs TRBV5-4 and TRBJ1-3; unclear D gene. CDR1 is SGHNT and CDR2 is YYREEE in the germline V gene (reference sequence). The CDR3 has 15 residues. Trimming pared 0 bases from V and 0 bases from J, leaving 7 bases between. The CDR3 reads CASSLDKNSGNTIYF. In DNA form, the CDR3 reads TGTGCCAGCAGCTTGGACAAAAACTCTGGAAACACCATATATTTT.

This chain links TRBV6-1 with TRBJ2-1; no reliable D call. V was cut by 4 bases and J by 0 bases, with 13 bases left in between. The CDR3 has 16 amino acids. The germline CDR1 and CDR2 sequences are MNHNS and SASEGT. As DNA, the CDR3 is TGTGCCAGCAGTGCCGAATCTGCGCCCTCCTACAATGAGCAGTTCTTC. This translates into CASSAESAPSYNEQFF.

The V and J genes are TRBV11-3 and TRBJ2-7; D is unresolved. The CDR3 has 14 residues. V lost 3 bases and J 0 bases, leaving 9 bases between the germline ends. CDR1 is SGHNT, CDR2 YENEEA, per germline. In nucleotides, the CDR3 is TGTGCCAGCAGCTTGAACCCTAGCTCCTACGAGCAGTACTTC. It is translated as CASSLNPSSYEQYF.

This chain connects TRBV5-4 to TRBJ1-1, with D uncertain. Germline values: CDR1 SGHNT, CDR2 YYREEE (reference sequence). The CDR3 contains 13 residues. Trimming removed 4 bases at V and 1 base at J, with 8 bases between. The DNA of the CDR3 is TGTGCCAGCAGCCTGCACAAGAACACTGAAGCTTTCTTT. Translation: CASSLHKNTEAFF.

The V call is TRBV9, the J call TRBJ2-1; 8 bases fit TRBD1. V lost 4 bases to trimming and J lost 5 bases; unmatched junction nucleotides: 5. Germline CDR1 and CDR2: SGDLS and YYNGEE. The CDR3 has 14 amino acids. In DNA form, the CDR3 reads TGTGCCAGCAGCCGACAGGGGCAGAACAATGAGCAGTTCTTC. This sequence encodes CASSRQGQNNEQFF.

The J gene is TRBJ1-5, the V gene TRBV4-1, with D unclear. The length of the CDR3 is 15 residues. The ends were cut back, 0 bases at V and 5 bases at J, with 11 bases in the middle. Germline CDR1 MGHRA, CDR2 YSYEKL. CDR3 nucleotide sequence: TGCGCCAGCAGCCAAGATCCAGCTGTCCATCAGCCCCAGCATTTT. Translated, it gives CASSQDPAVHQPQHF.

V usage is TRBV7-2 and J usage is TRBJ2-1; 8 bases fit TRBD2. The CDR3 length is 19 residues. V shed 1 base, J shed 8 bases, and the junction held 19 bases outside the gene matches. Germline loops: CDR1 SGHTA, CDR2 FQGNSA. In nucleotides, the CDR3 is TGTGCCAGCAGCTTAGAGTTCCCCTCTTCGGCGGGGGGAGACGATGAGCAGTTCTTC. It is translated as CASSLEFPSSAGGDDEQFF.

The chain is built from TRBV29-1 and TRBJ1-4, with D possibly TRBD1 on 6 matching bases. Germline loops: CDR1 SQVTM, CDR2 ANQGSEA. The CDR3 runs 15 residues. V shed 4 bases and J shed 7 bases, with 19 bases lying between them. In nucleotides, the CDR3 is TGCAGCGTTGGCATCGGGGGCAGGGGTGGTGAAAAACTGTTTTTT. Amino acid sequence: CSVGIGGRGGEKLFF.

The chain joins TRBV7-2 to TRBJ1-5; D is possibly TRBD1 (5 bases). V lost 3 bases and J lost 2, with 11 bases in between. CDR1 is SGHTA and CDR2 is FQGNSA in the germline V gene. The CDR3 runs 15 residues. CDR3 loop: CASSFSGIGNQPQHF. CDR3 nucleotides: TGTGCCAGCAGCTTCTCAGGGATTGGCAATCAGCCCCAGCATTTT.

The chain is built from TRBV6-4 and TRBJ2-1, with 7 nucleotides matching TRBD2. Germline-derived CDR1 and CDR2 are MRHNA and SNTAGT. V dropped 3 bases and J dropped 3; count of bases not matched to a gene: 2. This CDR3 has 14 amino acids. CDR3 nucleotides: TGTGCCAGCAGTGATGGCGGGGGCTACAATGAGCAGTTCTTC. Protein: CASSDGGGYNEQFF.

V is TRBV5-4 and J is TRBJ1-1; TRBD1 aligns across 8 bases. This CDR3 is 15 amino acids long. Trimming removed 1 base from V and 2 bases from J; junction bases left unmatched: 4. Germline lookup yields CDR1 SGHNT and CDR2 YYREEE (reference sequence). CDR3 sequence: CASSLPGQGNTEAFF. The CDR3, as DNA: TGTGCCAGCAGCTTGCCCGGACAGGGTAACACTGAAGCTTTCTTT.

The chain links TRBV2 to TRBJ1-4; D unclear. Trimming cost V 8 bases and J 6 bases, with 10 bases left between them. Germline loops: CDR1 SNHLY, CDR2 FYNNEI. The CDR3 runs 12 residues. CDR3 bases: TGTGCCAGCGGGTGGGGAGATGAAAAACTGTTTTTT. Translating gives CASGWGDEKLFF.

This chain connects TRBV6-1 to TRBJ2-7, with TRBD2 identical over 14 bases. V lost 6 bases, J lost 3 bases, and 4 bases stayed unmatched. This CDR3 is built from 15 residues. Germline CDR1 and CDR2: MNHNS and SASEGT. For the CDR3, the DNA is TGTGCCAGCAGGCGACTAGCGGGAGGGAACTACGAGCAGTACTTC. Translated, it gives CASRRLAGGNYEQYF.

Note on this clone: The junction differs from germline at one of its ends, possibly a read error. The rearrangement links TRBV29-1 to TRBJ1-1; 9 bases match TRBD1. This CDR3 has 10 residues. Germline lookup yields CDR1 SQVTM and CDR2 ANQGSEA. The CDR3 region has the DNA TGCAGCGCCTGGACAGGGGCTCTTGCCTTT. Translated, it gives CSAWTGALAF. Based on the CDR3 plus reference TRBV29-1 and TRBJ1-1, the full variable domain is SAVISQKPSRDICQRGTSLTIQCQVDSQVTMMFWYRQQPGQSLTLIATANQGSEATYESGFVIDKFPISRPNLTFSTLTVSNMSPEDSSIYLCSAWTGALAFGQGTRLTVV.

This clone showed up just a few times. This chain uses TRBV4-1 with TRBJ2-2; TRBD2 agrees at 8 bases. Trimming took 2 bases from V and 4 from J; bases not matched to a gene: 9. This CDR3 contains 17 residues. Germline V gives CDR1 MGHRA, CDR2 YSYEKL. CDR3 nucleotide sequence: TGCGCCAGCAGCCAAAAAAGAGCGACTAGCGCCACCGGGGAGCTGTTTTTT. This encodes CASSQKRATSATGELFF.